This T cell receptor beta chain was obtained from a study of memory CD4+ T cells and cytomegalovirus serostatus. The table lists this clone with a few counts. Its specificity is unknown. Data came from immunoSEQ multiplex PCR; TCRdb stores just in-frame clones and leaves some out. The top ten clones hold roughly 0.54% of a sample with tens of thousands of clones, 82% of them seen once. Study-wide results and limits: Median bootstrapped AUC for CMV status was just over 0.94 originally, approximately 0.91 US-trained.

Single viable CD3+CD4+CD8-CD45RO+ cells were sorted as the memory CD4+ T cells. CMV serostatus came from serum IgG against pp150, pp28, p38, p52. Positive selection with CD4 microbeads enriched total CD4+ T cells. The TCR comes from an adult in good health and CMV-seronegative. The sequencing sample was made of memory CD4+ T cells from blood.

DNA for the CDR3: TGTGCCAGCAGTGAAGCGCTAAGGGCTAGGGGATCACCCCTCCACTTT. It codes for CASSEALRARGSPLHF. This chain connects TRBV6-1 to TRBJ1-6; tentative D call: TRBD1 (5 bases). Trimming stripped 0 bases from V and 10 bases from J, with 16 bases between. The length of the CDR3 is 16 residues. The germline CDR1 and CDR2 sequences are MNHNS and SASEGT.